Presented here are 24 T cell receptor beta chains from one specimen sequenced in a study of early T cells in non-severe SARS-CoV-2 infection (dated by TCRdb to about 2021). Libraries were constructed by 5' RACE. The sequencer listed for this sample is NextSeq 500. TCRdb's own reprocessing of the public reads used fastp at Q25 and MiXCR and kept productive beta chains. Identical CDR3 protein sequences are pooled into one entry, listed with their most common genes and DNA. The sample data list tens of thousands of distinct CDR3 sequences, and 9.5% to 15% of these were observed just once. The ten largest clones represent 1.5% to 2% of the sample. Sequencing was carried out using whole blood. The source of these receptors is an adult who was a healthcare worker with PCR-confirmed SARS-CoV-2 infection or an uninfected control (not recorded which).

This chain uses TRBV3-1 with TRBJ1-6; 8 bases align to TRBD1. The length of the CDR3 is 14 residues. Germline trimming cut 5 bases from V and 9 bases from J; bases unmatched to any gene: 6. CDR1 and CDR2 from the germline V gene are LGHDT and YNNKEL (reference sequence). As DNA, the CDR3 is TGTGCCAGCAGCAGAAGGACAGGGAGTTCACCCCTCCACTTT. As protein: CASSRRTGSSPLHF.

In DNA, the CDR3 is TGTGCCAGCAGTGAAAATGACTATGGCTACACCTTC. Translated: CASSENDYGYTF. The V call is TRBV2, the J call TRBJ1-2; the D is unclear. This CDR3 has 12 residues. In germline, CDR1 is SNHLY, CDR2 FYNNEI. Trimming took off 2 bases at V and 3 bases at J, with 4 bases between the two ends.

The chain recombines TRBV27 with TRBJ2-7; TRBD2 might be the D (6 bases). CDR3 length equals 15 residues. Per germline, CDR1 MNHEY and CDR2 SMNVEV (reference sequence). Between the trimmed V and J ends, which lost 2 bases and 7 bases, there was a span of 18 bases. This chain's CDR3 is CASSLNGGEDLEQYF. The CDR3 DNA reads TGTGCCAGCAGTTTAAATGGAGGGGAAGATCTAGAGCAGTACTTC.

This clonotype was seen only a few times. The genes are TRBV6-5 and TRBJ2-7, with 9 bases matching TRBD1. J gave up 0 bases and V 2 bases, and 2 bases lay outside the gene matches. The germline CDR1 and CDR2 sequences are MNHEY and SVGAGI. This CDR3 region has 15 residues. This CDR3 is CASSYRDRASYEQYF. CDR3 sequence (DNA): TGTGCCAGCAGTTACCGGGACAGGGCCTCCTACGAGCAGTACTTC.

This clonotype was recorded at least ten times. The rearrangement joins TRBV24-1 to TRBJ2-2, with TRBD2 matching over 15 bases. V lost 3 bases and J lost 0; bases outside the gene matches: 4. The CDR3 is 19 amino acids. Germline V gives CDR1 KGHDR, CDR2 SFDVKD. The CDR3 protein is CATSDEGTSGGSNTGELFF. The CDR3 DNA is TGTGCCACCAGTGATGAGGGGACTAGCGGGGGGTCGAACACCGGGGAGCTGTTTTTT.

This chain uses TRBV2 with TRBJ2-7, with D perhaps TRBD1 or TRBD2 (5 bases each). V was cut by 7 bases and J by 0 bases, with 13 bases left in between. Germline V gene lookup returns CDR1 SNHLY and CDR2 FYNNEI. The CDR3 is 14 residues long. CDR3 loop: CASNGAVSSYEQYF. Written as DNA, the CDR3 is TGTGCCAGCAACGGGGCCGTTTCCTCCTACGAGCAGTACTTC.

In its sample, this clonotype was seen a few times. This chain connects TRBV21-1 to TRBJ2-5; the tabulated D call, TRBD1, remains unverified against the DNA. TRBV21-1 counts as a pseudogene. There are 14 residues in the CDR3. As DNA, the CDR3 is TGTGCCAGCAGCATACGGACAGGGCGGGAGACCCAGTACTTC. Translated, it gives CASSIRTGRETQYF.

In this sample, this clonotype turned up many times. The chain uses TRBV20-1 and TRBJ2-5; D possibly matches TRBD1 or TRBD2 (6 bases each). The germline V gene encodes CDR1 DFQATT and CDR2 SNEGSKA (reference sequence). CDR3 size: 14 residues. V was cut by 1 base and J by 5 bases, with 14 bases left in between. For the CDR3, the DNA is TGCAGTGCTAGAGGAGAGGGGGGCGCGGAGACCCAGTACTTC. This sequence encodes CSARGEGGAETQYF.

At least ten counts were recorded for this clonotype. The chain couples TRBV20-1 to TRBJ2-1; 10 bases fit TRBD2. The CDR3 is 17 residues long. Trimming at V came to 0 bases and at J to 2 bases, leaving 7 bases not matched to a gene. The V gene's germline CDR1 is DFQATT and CDR2 SNEGSKA (reference sequence). The CDR3 coding sequence is TGCAGTGCTAGAGACCCTACTAGCGGGGCCCCCTACAATGAGCAGTTCTTC. Translated: CSARDPTSGAPYNEQFF.

This clonotype was detected ten times or more. This chain connects TRBV7-2 to TRBJ1-1, with TRBD1 identical over 7 bases. The V segment lost 6 bases and the J segment 4 bases; nucleotides outside the gene matches: 5. Per the germline V gene, CDR1 is SGHTA and CDR2 is FQGNSA. This CDR3 contains 13 residues. The CDR3 protein is CASRDRWGTEAFF. Written as DNA, the CDR3 is TGTGCCAGCAGGGACAGGTGGGGCACTGAAGCTTTCTTT. The whole variable domain, remainder taken from reference TRBV7-2 and TRBJ1-1, is GAGVSQSPSNKVTEKGKDVELRCDPISGHTALYWYRQSLGQGLEFLIYFQGNSAPDKSGLPSDRFSAERTGGSVSTLTIQRTQQEDSAVYLCASRDRWGTEAFFGQGTRLTVV.

In this sample, this clonotype turned up many times. The chain is built from TRBV30 and TRBJ1-1; TRBD1 might be the D (6 bases). V was clipped by 0 bases and J by 3 bases, with 11 bases between them. The CDR3 spans 14 residues. Germline CDR1 GTSNPN, CDR2 SVGIG (reference sequence). The CDR3, as DNA: TGTGCCTGGAGTGTACGAGGGGGAGACACTGAAGCTTTCTTT. Amino acid sequence: CAWSVRGGDTEAFF.

The J gene is TRBJ2-7, the V gene TRBV27, with D perhaps assigned TRBD1 or TRBD2 (5 bases each). This CDR3 is built from 14 residues. Per germline, CDR1 MNHEY and CDR2 SMNVEV (reference sequence). The V and J ends lost 9 bases and 2 bases respectively, with 17 bases between them. CDR3 nucleotides: TGTGCCAGGGACCGGGACCCCAAGACCTACGAGCAGTACTTC. This codes for CARDRDPKTYEQYF.

This clonotype came up a few times. The chain is built from TRBV10-2 and TRBJ2-3; D is unclear. Per germline, CDR1 WSHSY and CDR2 SAAADI. The CDR3 is 15 amino acids. V gave up 2 bases and J gave up 2 bases, with 11 bases separating them. CDR3 residues: CASSEKVSHTDTQYF. Here the CDR3 DNA reads TGCGCCAGCAGTGAGAAGGTTTCCCACACAGATACGCAGTATTTT.

The chain is built from TRBV5-1 and TRBJ1-1; D gene uncertain. This CDR3 has 15 residues. V was pared by 0 bases and J by 1 base, with 10 bases between. Germline CDR1 SGHRS, CDR2 YFSETQ. This CDR3 is CASSLDSTRNTEAFF. CDR3 nucleotide sequence: TGCGCCAGCAGCTTGGACTCGACGAGGAACACTGAAGCTTTCTTT.

The V gene is TRBV7-9, the J gene TRBJ2-7; D possibly corresponds to TRBD1 (5 bases). The CDR3 spans 14 residues. Trimming removed 1 base from V and 5 bases from J, with 12 bases in between. Per germline, CDR1 SEHNR and CDR2 FQNEAQ (reference sequence). The CDR3 coding sequence is TGTGCCAGCAGCTTAGGGGGCACGCGAAACGAGCAGTACTTC. Encoded protein: CASSLGGTRNEQYF.

The gene calls are TRBV6-1 and TRBJ1-2, with D unresolved. CDR1 and CDR2 (germline): MNHNS, SASEGT. The V and J ends lost 0 bases and 0 bases respectively, with 11 bases between them. The CDR3 is 16 amino acids. The CDR3 spells CASSEAAGQANYGYTF. In DNA, the CDR3 is TGTGCCAGCAGTGAAGCGGCAGGTCAAGCTAACTATGGCTACACCTTC.

This clonotype was detected only a few times. This chain connects TRBV30 to TRBJ1-1; D may be TRBD1 (5 bases). The CDR3 runs 12 residues. V was clipped by 4 bases and J by 5 bases, with 11 bases between them. Per germline, CDR1 GTSNPN and CDR2 SVGIG (reference sequence). For the CDR3, the DNA is TGTGCCTGGACCAACGGGGGGACTGAAGCTTTCTTT. Residues: CAWTNGGTEAFF.

In its sample, this clonotype was seen many times. V gene TRBV12-3 or TRBV12-4 combines with J gene TRBJ2-7; 7 bases are shared with TRBD2. The CDR3 runs 14 residues. V was pared by 7 bases and J by 2 bases, with 8 bases of the junction left unmatched. DNA of the CDR3: TGTGCCAGCACCGTGGGGGAGGGTCCCTACGAGCAGTACTTC. It is translated as CASTVGEGPYEQYF.

J is TRBJ1-2 and V is TRBV12-3 or TRBV12-4; the match to TRBD1 covers 9 bases. V was pared by 3 bases and J by 8 bases, with 10 bases of the junction left unmatched. The CDR3 consists of 15 residues. Here the CDR3 reads CASSFLGQGTEGYTF. The CDR3 nucleotides read TGTGCCAGCAGTTTCTTGGGACAGGGCACGGAAGGCTACACCTTC.

The chain joins TRBV11-2 to TRBJ2-3; 7 nucleotides agree with TRBD2. J was trimmed by 2 bases and V by 5 bases; bases with no gene match: 10. The germline CDR1 and CDR2 sequences are SGHAT and FQNNGV. The CDR3 consists of 16 residues. The DNA for the CDR3 is TGTGCCAGCAGCCCGTACCGGGACTACTCCACAGATACGCAGTATTTT. This sequence encodes CASSPYRDYSTDTQYF.

The table lists this clonotype with many counts. The chain combines TRBV12-3 or TRBV12-4 with TRBJ2-7; D remains unclear. The CDR3 contains 13 residues. V gave up 0 bases and J gave up 0 bases, with 3 bases separating them. CDR3 DNA: TGTGCCAGCAGTTTAGCGCGCTCCTACGAGCAGTACTTC. It specifies CASSLARSYEQYF.

Only a few counts were recorded for this clonotype. The chain links TRBV6-4 to TRBJ2-1, with 13 bases fitting TRBD2. Germline V gene lookup returns CDR1 MRHNA and CDR2 SNTAGT. V gave up 5 bases and J gave up 5 bases; unmatched junction bases: 6. This CDR3 has 16 residues. The CDR3 reads CASSWTSGGGDNEQFF. In DNA form, the CDR3 reads TGTGCCAGCAGTTGGACTAGCGGGGGCGGCGACAATGAGCAGTTCTTC.

This clonotype was detected many times. The chain recombines TRBV7-9 with TRBJ1-2; the D gene is possibly TRBD1 (5 bases). The CDR3 is made up of 18 amino acids. Trimming pared 5 bases from V and 0 bases from J, leaving 22 bases between. Germline lookup yields CDR1 SEHNR and CDR2 FQNEAQ (reference sequence). The CDR3 here is CASSQQTGTKASNYGYTF. As DNA, the CDR3 is TGTGCCAGCAGCCAACAAACCGGGACGAAGGCTTCTAACTATGGCTACACCTTC. Full variable domain (remainder filled in from reference TRBV7-9 and TRBJ1-2): DTGVSQNPRHKITKRGQNVTFRCDPISEHNRLYWYRQTLGQGPEFLTYFQNEAQLEKSRLLSDRFSAERPKGSFSTLEIQRTEQGDSAMYLCASSQQTGTKASNYGYTFGSGTRLTVV.

This clonotype has at least ten counts. The chain joins TRBV19 to TRBJ1-1, with 8 bases identical to TRBD1. Germline V gene lookup returns CDR1 LNHDA and CDR2 SQIVND (reference sequence). The CDR3 has 14 residues. The J segment lost 4 bases and the V segment lost 4 bases, leaving 5 bases of the junction unmatched. The CDR3 coding sequence is TGTGCCAGTAGTACGGACAGGGCGGTCACTGAAGCTTTCTTT. Translating gives CASSTDRAVTEAFF.